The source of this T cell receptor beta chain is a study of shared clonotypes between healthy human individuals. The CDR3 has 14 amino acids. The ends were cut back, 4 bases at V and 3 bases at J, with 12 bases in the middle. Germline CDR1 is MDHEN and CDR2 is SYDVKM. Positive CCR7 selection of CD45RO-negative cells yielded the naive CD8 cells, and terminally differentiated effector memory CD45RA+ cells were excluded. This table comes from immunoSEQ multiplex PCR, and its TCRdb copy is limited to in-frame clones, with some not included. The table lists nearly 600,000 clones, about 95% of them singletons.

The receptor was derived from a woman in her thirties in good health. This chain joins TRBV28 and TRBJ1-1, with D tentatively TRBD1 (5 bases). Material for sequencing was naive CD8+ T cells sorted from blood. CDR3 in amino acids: CASSSRGRDTEAFF. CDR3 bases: TGTGCCAGCAGTTCAAGGGGTAGGGACACTGAAGCTTTCTTT.